This T cell receptor (beta chain) was retrieved from a study of cytomegalovirus exposure and HLA in healthy donors. The overall study: Prior work identified around 110 million unique TCR beta sequences in roughly 190 million T cells. Whole-study results and caveats: Follow-up analysis later connected one missense variant in DCLRE1C with trimming of TCR beta V- and J-genes. Some V segments (TRBV6-2 and TRBV6-3 among them) were excluded as indistinguishable.

The study ran its PCR with 60 Vbeta and 13 Jbeta primers. The repertoire was sequenced with immunoSEQ multiplex PCR; TCRdb's copy has only in-frame clones and lacks some. Seen here are roughly 100,000 clones, 65% to 75% observed once, and the top ten hold 1.5% to 2%. At collection, donors were nominally healthy, but unrecorded immune exposures were probable. The CDR3 covers 15 residues. Trimming pared 0 bases from V and 10 bases from J, leaving 17 bases between. Germline CDR1 and CDR2: KGHSH and LQKENI. A remark on this clone: Its antigen is unknown.

Sequences were obtained from PBMCs. The TCR sequence derives from a woman aged 40 to 50 in good health and CMV-seronegative. The rearrangement links TRBV18 to TRBJ2-3, with D possibly being TRBD2 (5 bases). The CDR3 DNA reads TGTGCCAGCTCACCACCGTGGGGAGTAATGGGATCGCAGTATTTT. Translated, it gives CASSPPWGVMGSQYF. The full variable domain, completed using reference TRBV18 and TRBJ2-3, is NAGVMQNPRHLVRRRGQEARLRCSPMKGHSHVYWYRQLPEEGLKFMVYLQKENIIDESGMPKERFSAEFPKEGPSILRIQQVVRGDSAAYFCASSPPWGVMGSQYFGPGTRLTVL.